Listed here are 13 T cell receptor beta chains from one sample, sequenced in a study of PD-1 blockade in classical Hodgkin lymphoma. Relapse after autologous stem cell transplantation occurred in every patient, and brentuximab vedotin exposure varied. Clones were sequenced by immunoSEQ multiplex PCR, and TCRdb holds only the in-frame ones, with some missing. The profile covers over 80,000 clones, with around 90% appearing a single time and over 2.5% taken by the ten largest. The starting material was peripheral blood mononuclear cells (PBMCs), obtained at baseline. These receptors were taken from a human donor with classical Hodgkin lymphoma.

The V gene is TRBV11-2, the J gene TRBJ2-2; 12 bases line up with TRBD1. Trimming took 8 bases from V and 7 from J; bases not matched to a gene: 11. The CDR3 has 16 residues. Germline V CDR1 and CDR2: SGHAT, FQNNGV. The CDR3, as DNA: TGTGCCAGCTCCGGACGGGACAGGGGGCCTGGCGGGGAGCTGTTTTTT. This gives the protein CASSGRDRGPGGELFF.

The gene calls are TRBV28 and TRBJ2-1, with 7 bases aligning to TRBD1. The germline V gene encodes CDR1 MDHEN and CDR2 SYDVKM. The ends lost 4 bases at V and 3 bases at J; junction bases unmatched: 9. The CDR3 length is 16 residues. The CDR3 loop is CASSSSGTEFYNEQFF. In DNA form, the CDR3 reads TGTGCCAGCAGTTCATCCGGGACAGAGTTCTACAATGAGCAGTTCTTC.

The chain is built from TRBV6-5 and TRBJ1-2; 9 nucleotides line up with TRBD1. CDR3 size: 14 residues. From germline, CDR1 is MNHEY and CDR2 SVGAGI. V was clipped by 10 bases and J by 7 bases; unmatched bases: 13. CDR3 in amino acids: CAISPFRTGAGYTF. CDR3 DNA sequence: TGTGCCATCTCACCCTTCCGGACAGGGGCTGGCTACACCTTC.

The chain carries TRBV4-1 and TRBJ1-6, with D possibly matching TRBD1 (5 bases). Trimming removed 3 bases at V and 0 bases at J, with 18 bases between. The CDR3 consists of 19 residues. From germline, CDR1 is MGHRA and CDR2 YSYEKL. The CDR3 reads CASSQFALKGSSYNSPLHF. In DNA, the CDR3 is TGCGCCAGCAGCCAGTTTGCCTTAAAGGGGAGCTCCTATAATTCACCCCTCCACTTT.

CDR3 sequence (DNA): TGTGCCAGCAGCTTGGACGGGACAGGGGGTTATGGCTACACCTTC. Translated, it gives CASSLDGTGGYGYTF. The chain joins TRBV5-8 to TRBJ1-2, with 11 bases fitting TRBD1. There are 15 residues in the CDR3. V dropped 0 bases and J dropped 5; count of bases not matched to a gene: 3. The germline V gene encodes CDR1 SGHTS and CDR2 YDEGEE.

CDR3 bases: TGTGCCAGCTTTAAACAGGGGACTTACAATGAGCAGTTCTTC. Translated, it gives CASFKQGTYNEQFF. The rearrangement links TRBV28 to TRBJ2-1, with a tentative D call TRBD1 (7 bases). The CDR3 runs 14 residues. Germline loops: CDR1 MDHEN, CDR2 SYDVKM. V was shortened by 8 bases and J by 4 bases, with 15 bases between the two germline ends.

This clone came up once. The J gene is TRBJ2-1, the V gene TRBV28; D uncertain. The CDR3 consists of 14 residues. In germline, CDR1 is MDHEN, CDR2 SYDVKM. V shed 3 bases and J shed 1 base, with 7 bases lying between them. CDR3 bases: TGTGCCAGCAGTTTTCTAGTTTCCTACAATGAGCAGTTCTTC. Translation: CASSFLVSYNEQFF.

V gene TRBV6-1 combines with J gene TRBJ1-5, with TRBD1 as a possible D gene (5 bases). This CDR3 contains 16 residues. Trimming removed 4 bases from V and 2 bases from J, with 15 bases in between. The V gene's germline CDR1 is MNHNS and CDR2 SASEGT. Written as DNA, the CDR3 is TGTGCCAGCAGTGGGGGGGACCGGAGGGGCAATCAGCCCCAGCATTTT. Translation gives CASSGGDRRGNQPQHF.

The chain links TRBV7-6 to TRBJ2-7, with TRBD1 matching over 9 bases. There are 14 residues in the CDR3. V dropped 5 bases and J dropped 4; count of bases not matched to a gene: 6. Looked up from germline, CDR1 is SGHVS and CDR2 is FNYEAQ. CDR3 protein: CASSRGQGLYEQYF. The CDR3 DNA reads as TGTGCCAGCAGCCGGGGACAGGGATTGTACGAGCAGTACTTC.

The chain joins TRBV10-3 to TRBJ2-2; 7 bases line up with TRBD2. There are 16 residues in the CDR3. V lost 9 bases, J lost 0 bases, and 10 bases stayed unmatched. Looked up from germline, CDR1 is ENHRY and CDR2 is SYGVKD. CDR3 nucleotide sequence: TGTGCCATTCTACGCGGGACTACCCCGAACACCGGGGAGCTGTTTTTT. Translated: CAILRGTTPNTGELFF.

The rearrangement joins TRBV28 to TRBJ1-2, with 7 bases aligning to TRBD1. The V gene end was trimmed by 5 bases and the J gene end by 5 bases; junction bases not matched to a gene: 11. This CDR3 has 15 amino acids. Germline V gene sequence: CDR1 MDHEN, CDR2 SYDVKM. CDR3 residues: CASSPPRARGYGYTF. DNA for the CDR3: TGTGCCAGCAGTCCCCCAAGGGCCAGGGGGTATGGCTACACCTTC.

This chain connects TRBV15 to TRBJ1-1; tentatively, D is TRBD1 (5 bases). V was shortened by 0 bases and J by 1 base, with 18 bases between the two germline ends. This CDR3 is 18 amino acids long. Per the germline V gene, CDR1 is LNHNV and CDR2 is YYDKDF (reference sequence). The CDR3 protein is CATSRETGLGGWNTEAFF. CDR3 DNA: TGTGCCACCAGCAGAGAGACGGGACTGGGGGGGTGGAACACTGAAGCTTTCTTT.

The genes are TRBV28 and TRBJ2-3, with D uncertain. The germline V gene has CDR1 MDHEN and CDR2 SYDVKM. This CDR3 contains 16 residues. Trimming shortened V by 5 bases and J by 6 bases, and 21 bases separated the two germline ends. CDR3 amino acids: CASSPPLRPLVDTQYF. The DNA for the CDR3 is TGTGCCAGCAGTCCCCCCCTTCGCCCGCTAGTGGATACGCAGTATTTT.